This T cell receptor (beta chain) stems from a study of blood T cell repertoires in COVID-19. Across the study: Samples taken during acute and convalescent COVID-19 were collected in the United States, Italy and Spain. Sources were T cells, B-cell-depleted T cells, or PBMCs; the material itself was cDNA or gDNA.

Authors' data handling: Estimation of nucleated cell counts relied on the amplification of reference gene primers. TCRdb's table, derived via immunoSEQ multiplex PCR, lists solely in-frame clones and lacks some. The D gene and trimming were derived from the DNA, and the V and J assignments and clone size from that table. The sample consists of 250,000 to 350,000 clones, around 91% of them appearing once. The germline V gene encodes CDR1 SEHNR and CDR2 FQNEAQ (reference sequence). The CDR3 has 13 residues. V was trimmed by 4 bases and J by 5 bases, leaving 9 bases between them. The genes are TRBV7-9 and TRBJ1-5; D ambiguous. The TCR sequence derives from a woman aged 55-69 years with acute or convalescent COVID-19. The sample taken for sequencing was peripheral blood. As DNA, the CDR3 is TGTGCCAGCAGCTCAACATTCTATCAGCCCCAGCATTTT. It is translated as CASSSTFYQPQHF.